This T cell receptor (beta chain) was identified in a study of radiation and T cells in renal cell carcinoma. Time point specified: blood 2 weeks post-SBRT. Noted treatment: 15 Gy SBRT to primary tumor, nephrectomy 4 weeks later. The junction had 7 bases not matched to a gene; V was cut back by 4 bases and J by 6 bases. CDR1 and CDR2 from the germline V gene are SGHRS and YFSETQ. The CDR3 totals 14 residues. This clone was observed a single time. Clones were read by immunoSEQ multiplex PCR, and TCRdb kept only the in-frame ones, dropping some. Of about 65,000 clones in the sample, around 77% were seen once.

Material: blood, obtained from a patient whose treatment included radiotherapy and nephrectomy. The gene calls are TRBV5-1 and TRBJ1-2, with TRBD1 identical over 9 bases. This sequence was found in a man aged 60 to 69 with renal cell carcinoma. CDR3 sequence: CASSEGQGEDGYTF. CDR3 sequence (DNA): TGCGCCAGCAGCGAGGGACAGGGAGAGGATGGCTACACCTTC.